This is a list of T cell receptor beta chains from one sample in a study of T cells after yellow fever vaccination. One entry per CDR3 protein results from TCRdb running MiXCR on the 5' RACE reads. Found here are about 340,000 distinct CDR3 sequences, 7.5% to 9% of them singletons; the top ten hold around 17%. The specimen was PBMCs, collected on the day of the first yellow fever vaccination. The receptor set was obtained from a young man who received the YFV17D yellow fever vaccine. CDR3s include the opening cysteine and the closing phenylalanine or tryptophan. A D gene is named only where the DNA matches it firmly. The size of a clone is reported for some rows only, either as once, few or many, or as a class for expanded clones.

NA	TRBV4-2	few	TRBJ1-5	TGTGCCAGCAGCCAAGATAGGGCAGCGAAGAATCAGCCCCAGCATTTT	CASSQDRAAKNQPQHF
NA	TRBV29-1	few	TRBJ2-2	TGCAGCGTTCACCTCAACGGGGAGCTGTTTTTT	CSVHLNGELFF
NA	TRBV11-1	NA	TRBJ2-3	TGTGCCAGCAGCTCCCCGACTAGGGCAGATACGCAGTATTTT	CASSSPTRADTQYF
TRBD2	TRBV7-8	NA	TRBJ2-3	TGTGCCAGCAGCTTAGCAGATAGCGGGGGGGACACAGATACGCAGTATTTT	CASSLADSGGDTDTQYF
NA	TRBV7-9	NA	TRBJ1-2	TGTGCCAGCAGCCCTACGCTCGGGGAAGGCTACACCTTC	CASSPTLGEGYTF
TRBD1	TRBV20-1	NA	TRBJ2-4	TGCAGTGCTAGAGATAGGAGGACAGGGGCTCTGGTTGGCATTCAGTACTTC	CSARDRRTGALVGIQYF
TRBD2	TRBV11-2	NA	TRBJ2-3	TGTGCCAGCAGCCCCAATAGCGGGGTTCTCACAGATACGCAGTATTTT	CASSPNSGVLTDTQYF
NA	TRBV29-1	NA	TRBJ2-5	TGCAGCGTTGAGGGACGTCGGGGAGAGACCCAGTACTTC	CSVEGRRGETQYF
TRBD1	TRBV7-6	many	TRBJ1-1	TGTGCCAGCAGCTTCTGGACAGGGGTTCACACTGAAGCTTTCTTT	CASSFWTGVHTEAFF
NA	TRBV4-1	NA	TRBJ1-1	TGCGCCAGCAGCCAAGAAAAAACGTGGGAGGGCGCTTTCTTT	CASSQEKTWEGAFF
NA	TRBV4-3	NA	TRBJ2-4	TGCGCCAGCAGCCAAGATCCGAGACTAGGGAGTAAAGGAGCCAAAAACATTCAGTACTTC	CASSQDPRLGSKGAKNIQYF
NA	TRBV19	NA	TRBJ1-5	TGTGCCACTAACCGCCAGAGGGACAATCAGCCCCAGCATTTT	CATNRQRDNQPQHF
TRBD1	TRBV7-2	NA	TRBJ1-6	TGTGCCAGCAGCTCCCGGCGAACAGGGGGTGGTTCACCCCTCCACTTT	CASSSRRTGGGSPLHF
NA	TRBV12-3/TRBV12-4	NA	TRBJ1-2	TGTGCCAGCAGTAGACAGTATGGCTACACCTTC	CASSRQYGYTF
TRBD1	TRBV7-9	many	TRBJ1-1	TGTGCCAGCAGCTTAGTCCAGGGGGGAGTTAGTGAAGCTTTCTTT	CASSLVQGGVSEAFF
NA	TRBV7-2	few	TRBJ2-2	TGTGCCAGCAGGAAGGGGGGGGAGCTGTTTTTT	CASRKGGELFF
TRBD1	TRBV7-2	NA	TRBJ1-6	TGTGCCAGCAGCTTAGGGTCAGGGGGACATAATTCACCCCTCCACTTT	CASSLGSGGHNSPLHF
NA	TRBV5-1	many	TRBJ2-1	TGCGCCAGCAAGCCCCTTGGTGGGAATGACAATGAGCAGTTCTTC	CASKPLGGNDNEQFF
NA	TRBV6-5	few	TRBJ1-6	TGTGCCAGCAGGCTTTCCACAGGGAACCCCGTCCACTTT	CASRLSTGNPVHF
TRBD2	TRBV20-1	few	TRBJ2-1	TGCAGTGCTAGAGTTTTACTAGCGGTCTACAATGAGCAGTTCTTC	CSARVLLAVYNEQFF
TRBD1	TRBV12-3/TRBV12-4	few	TRBJ1-6	TGTGCCAGCGACAGGGGATCTCGACCCCTCCACTTT	CASDRGSRPLHF
NA	TRBV3-1	NA	TRBJ2-1	TGTGCCAGCAGCCTAACCGGGACCGAGCAGTTCTTC	CASSLTGTEQFF
TRBD1	TRBV2	few	TRBJ2-4	TGTGCCAGCAGTGATACTAGCAGGGGGCGAAACATTCAGTACTTC	CASSDTSRGRNIQYF
TRBD1	TRBV19	few	TRBJ1-5	TGTGCCAGTAGTATCGCGGACAGGGGTAATCAGCCCCAGCATTTT	CASSIADRGNQPQHF
NA	TRBV27	NA	TRBJ2-5	TGTGCCAGCAGTTTACTTCGGGCGGGGGAGACCCAGTACTTC	CASSLLRAGETQYF
TRBD2	TRBV24-1	many	TRBJ2-3	TGTGCCACCAGTGACGGGGGGGGGCCAGATACGCAGTATTTT	CATSDGGGPDTQYF
NA	TRBV7-2	many	TRBJ2-5	TGTGCCAGCAGCTTAAATGGGGGGGCCTCCGCAGAGACCCAGTACTTC	CASSLNGGASAETQYF
NA	TRBV5-5	NA	TRBJ2-1	TGTGCCAGCAGCTTGGTAACCATGAATGAGCAGTTCTTC	CASSLVTMNEQFF
NA	TRBV6-2/TRBV6-3	few	TRBJ1-1	TGTGCCAGCAAAAGTCCCCGGGGTGACACTGAAGCTTTCTTT	CASKSPRGDTEAFF
TRBD1	TRBV7-9	few	TRBJ2-1	TGTGCCAGCAGCTTACGACCGGGACAGGGAGTTGAGCAGTTCTTC	CASSLRPGQGVEQFF
NA	TRBV18	few	TRBJ2-3	TGTGCCAGCTCATCCTATAGCACAGATACGCAGTATTTT	CASSSYSTDTQYF
NA	TRBV5-1	many	TRBJ2-5	TGCGCCAGCAGCTTGGAAGTCACCCGAGAGACCCAGTACTTC	CASSLEVTRETQYF
NA	TRBV5-4	many	TRBJ2-1	TGTGCCAGCAGCTTGGAGCCAGTCAACAATGAGCAGTTCTTC	CASSLEPVNNEQFF
TRBD1	TRBV4-3	NA	TRBJ2-1	TGCGCCAGCAGCCAGGACAGGTACTACAATGAGCAGTTCTTC	CASSQDRYYNEQFF
NA	TRBV5-6	NA	TRBJ2-3	TGTGCCAGCAGCTGGGGGCCCTCCGGGGATACGCAGTATTTT	CASSWGPSGDTQYF
NA	TRBV6-5	NA	TRBJ2-7	TGTGCCAGCAGTTCCGGACGGGGGAACTACGAGCAGTACTTC	CASSSGRGNYEQYF
TRBD2	TRBV30	NA	TRBJ2-1	TGTGCCTGGACCCATCCGGGCGGGGGGGCCTACAATGAGCAGTTCTTC	CAWTHPGGGAYNEQFF
NA	TRBV2	few	TRBJ1-4	TGTGCCAGCAGTGAACTTCGAGCTGCAACTAATGAAAAACTGTTTTTT	CASSELRAATNEKLFF
TRBD1	TRBV6-4	NA	TRBJ2-3	TGTGCCAGCAGTGCCCAGGACAGGGGGGGAGATACGCAGTATTTT	CASSAQDRGGDTQYF
NA	TRBV27	many	TRBJ2-5	TGTGCCAGCAGCCCGACGATAGGGGTCCTTCGTTATTTC	CASSPTIGVLRYF
NA	TRBV19	NA	TRBJ2-6	TGTGCCAGTAGTATAGATAGGAGCGCGGGGGCCAACGTCCTGACTTTC	CASSIDRSAGANVLTF
NA	TRBV7-9	NA	TRBJ2-1	TGTGCCAGCAGCCGCCCCCTTGAGCAGTTCTTC	CASSRPLEQFF
NA	TRBV4-1	NA	TRBJ1-5	TGCGCCAGCAGCCACTTTGCCGGGACCCCACGTGCAAGGACCCAGCATTTT	CASSHFAGTPRARTQHF
TRBD1	TRBV18	few	TRBJ1-2	TGTGCCAGCTCCGAGGGACAGGACTATGGCTACACCTTC	CASSEGQDYGYTF
NA	TRBV4-3	NA	TRBJ1-2	TGCGCCAGCAGCCATAATCTCAACAGGGAGCAGGGGGGCTACACCTTC	CASSHNLNREQGGYTF
TRBD1	TRBV25-1	many	TRBJ1-6	TGTGCCAGCAGTGCACAGGGGGGAAATTCACCCCTCCACTTT	CASSAQGGNSPLHF
TRBD1	TRBV18	few	TRBJ2-7	TGTGCCAGCTCACCAACAGGGGTTGATTACGAGCAGTACTTC	CASSPTGVDYEQYF
NA	TRBV2	NA	TRBJ2-7	TGTGCCAGCAGTGCGGAGTACGAGCAGTACTTC	CASSAEYEQYF
NA	TRBV6-1	NA	TRBJ2-2	TGTGCCAGCAGTCCACTACAGGACACCGGGGAGCTGTTTTTT	CASSPLQDTGELFF
TRBD1	TRBV20-1	many	TRBJ1-6	TGCAGTGCTAGAGTCCCGGACAGGGATAATTCACCCCTCCACTTT	CSARVPDRDNSPLHF
NA	TRBV4-3	NA	TRBJ1-2	TGCGCCAGCAGCGCCCCGGGAAGGGGCTACACCTTC	CASSAPGRGYTF
TRBD1	TRBV4-1	many	TRBJ1-6	TGCGCCAGCAGCCAAGACGCGACAGGGTATTCACCCCTCCACTTT	CASSQDATGYSPLHF
NA	TRBV12-3/TRBV12-4	few	TRBJ1-1	TGTGCCAGCAGTCCGGGACCCGGGGGAGCTTTCTTT	CASSPGPGGAFF
NA	TRBV9	NA	TRBJ2-5	TGTGCCAGCAGCCCCATCCCAGAAGAGACCCAGTACTTC	CASSPIPEETQYF